This T cell receptor beta chain was identified in a study of T cell responses to AZD1222 COVID-19 vaccine. The repertoire was sequenced with immunoSEQ multiplex PCR; TCRdb's copy has only in-frame clones and lacks some. The sample lists about 120,000 clones, approximately 89% occurring once. Germline assignment: CDR1 LNHDA and CDR2 SQIVND (reference sequence). The J segment lost 5 bases and the V segment lost 3 bases, leaving 11 bases of the junction unmatched. The CDR3 has 16 amino acids. Sequenced material: peripheral blood, taken on day 0 of AZD1222 vaccination. The TCR originated in an adult in good health. The chain has TRBV19 and TRBJ1-2, with 8 bases fitting TRBD1. The CDR3 nucleotides are TGTGCCAGTAGTATTAACAGGGGGGAAGCTTTGTATGGCTACACCTTC. As protein: CASSINRGEALYGYTF.